One and the same sample provided the 4 T cell receptor beta chains below, sequenced in a study of blood T cell repertoires in COVID-19. The assay was immunoSEQ multiplex PCR, and TCRdb's table has in-frame clones only and misses some. The sample comprises some 170,000 clones, around 80% of which are singletons, and 6.5% to 9% rests with the top ten. The sequenced sample consisted of peripheral blood. The receptors come from a middle-aged woman with COVID-19, enrolled during active disease.

The rearrangement uses TRBV27 and TRBJ1-5; D remains unclear. The CDR3 consists of 12 residues. Trimming pared 2 bases from V and 9 bases from J, leaving 8 bases between. The germline CDR1 and CDR2 sequences are MNHEY and SMNVEV (reference sequence). The CDR3 reads CASSLRLGPQHF. The CDR3 DNA is TGTGCCAGCAGTTTAAGACTGGGGCCCCAGCATTTT.

The chain employs TRBV28 and TRBJ2-7, with TRBD2 matching over 11 bases. Trimming removed 4 bases from V and 2 bases from J; junction bases left unmatched: 7. The CDR3 sequence is 16 residues long. The germline gives CDR1 MDHEN, CDR2 SYDVKM. The CDR3 spells CASSSPRSGRAYEQYF. CDR3 sequence (DNA): TGTGCCAGCAGTTCCCCCCGTAGCGGGAGGGCCTACGAGCAGTACTTC.

The chain is built from TRBV27 and TRBJ1-2; TRBD1 matches 7 bases. The CDR3 consists of 12 residues. V trimming: 9 bases; J trimming: 5 bases; junction bases outside the gene matches: 6. CDR1 and CDR2 from the germline V gene are MNHEY and SMNVEV (reference sequence). Here the CDR3 DNA reads TGTGCCAGTACAGGGGTTGGGTATGGCTACACCTTC. Its translation: CASTGVGYGYTF.

CDR3 nucleotide sequence: TGCGCCAGCAGGGGGACAGGGGAGAACACTGAAGCTTTCTTT. Translating it yields CASRGTGENTEAFF. J is TRBJ1-1 and V is TRBV10-1; the match to TRBD1 covers 10 bases. This CDR3 has 14 residues. After removal of 6 bases from V and 1 base from J, the junction contained 2 bases not matched to a gene. Germline V gene lookup returns CDR1 WNHNN and CDR2 SYGVQD (reference sequence).